Below, 8 T cell receptor beta chains from the same sample are listed, as sequenced in a study of blood T cell repertoires in COVID-19. TCRdb's copy holds only in-frame clones and misses some; the assay was immunoSEQ multiplex PCR. Of 150,000 or so clones in the sample, around 84% were seen once. Sequenced: peripheral blood. All receptors derive from a woman aged 60-70 years with acute or convalescent COVID-19.

J is TRBJ2-7 and V is TRBV6-5; 7 bases are shared with TRBD1. Per germline, CDR1 MNHEY and CDR2 SVGAGI. This CDR3 has 14 residues. V shed 7 bases and J 3 bases; nucleotides not matched to a gene: 9. In DNA, the CDR3 is TGTGCCAGCATCCTAGGACAGGCTGGCTACGAGCAGTACTTC. Translating it yields CASILGQAGYEQYF.

This chain connects TRBV18 to TRBJ1-2, with TRBD1 as a possible D gene (5 bases). This CDR3 contains 12 residues. Germline V gene data show CDR1 as KGHSH and CDR2 as LQKENI. Trimming shortened V by 5 bases and J by 6 bases, and 10 bases separated the two germline ends. For the CDR3, the DNA is TGTGCCAGCTCATCTCCGGGGGATGGCTACACCTTC. Translated: CASSSPGDGYTF.

V and J are TRBV7-2 and TRBJ2-1; possible D gene TRBD2, 6 bases. Per the germline V gene, CDR1 is SGHTA and CDR2 is FQGNSA. Trimming stripped 5 bases from V and 7 bases from J, with 12 bases between. The CDR3 consists of 13 residues. CDR3 residues: CASSRQRVNEQFF. The CDR3 DNA reads as TGTGCCAGCAGCCGTCAGCGGGTAAATGAGCAGTTCTTC.

The chain combines TRBV6-2 or TRBV6-3 with TRBJ2-3, with 9 bases lining up with TRBD1. Looked up from germline, CDR1 is MNHEY and CDR2 is SVGEGT. This CDR3 has 14 residues. V lost 6 bases, J lost 3 bases, and 4 bases stayed unmatched. The CDR3 coding sequence is TGTGCCAGCAGCTGGACAGGGGTAACAGATACGCAGTATTTT. Encoded protein: CASSWTGVTDTQYF.

This chain connects TRBV27 to TRBJ2-2; TRBD1 matches at 7 bases. The length of the CDR3 is 15 residues. J gave up 1 base and V 4 bases, and 3 bases lay outside the gene matches. From germline, CDR1 is MNHEY and CDR2 SMNVEV (reference sequence). The DNA of the CDR3 is TGTGCCAGCAGTTGGGGACAGCTGAACACCGGGGAGCTGTTTTTT. Translated: CASSWGQLNTGELFF.

The chain links TRBV4-1 to TRBJ2-7; the D is unclear. Per germline, CDR1 MGHRA and CDR2 YSYEKL. Deletions cut 0 bases from V and 3 bases from J, with 3 bases between. The CDR3 is 12 amino acids. The CDR3 DNA reads as TGCGCCAGCAGCCAAGACCGCTACGAGCAGTACTTC. Translating it yields CASSQDRYEQYF.

The rearrangement uses TRBV30 and TRBJ1-1, with D uncertain. CDR1 GTSNPN and CDR2 SVGIG come from the germline V gene (reference sequence). This CDR3 region has 14 residues. V gave up 7 bases and J gave up 4 bases, with 19 bases separating them. CDR3 residues: CASLPGELVTEAFF. The CDR3 region has the DNA TGTGCCTCACTCCCCGGGGAATTGGTCACTGAAGCTTTCTTT.

V is TRBV19 and J is TRBJ2-1, with 9 bases that match TRBD1. Germline values: CDR1 LNHDA, CDR2 SQIVND (reference sequence). CDR3 length: 15 amino acids. V was clipped by 10 bases and J by 0 bases; unmatched bases: 7. Here the CDR3 DNA reads TGTGCCACCAGGGGGGGACAGGGCTCCTACAATGAGCAGTTCTTC. Amino acid sequence: CATRGGQGSYNEQFF.